These 4 T cell receptor beta chains were all obtained from the same sample, sequenced in a study of shared clonotypes between healthy human individuals. Sequencing used immunoSEQ multiplex PCR; TCRdb keeps in-frame clones, though not all of them. This sample yields more than 2 million clones, of which 90% to 97% are seen a single time; around 0.13% belongs to the top ten. Sequenced sample: naive CD4+ T cells sorted from blood. Stated subset: CD45RA+ positively selected. The receptors derive from a man aged 18 to 30 in good health.

The chain carries TRBV18 and TRBJ1-5; possibly TRBD1 for D (6 bases). The CDR3 consists of 18 residues. Germline V lookup: CDR1 KGHSH, CDR2 LQKENI. V was trimmed by 2 bases and J by 0 bases, leaving 17 bases between them. CDR3 loop: CASSPVGQSVSSNQPQHF. The CDR3 DNA reads as TGTGCCAGCTCACCAGTCGGACAGTCTGTGTCTAGCAATCAGCCCCAGCATTTT.

As for this clone: The same CDR3 is also encoded by other DNA sequences in this sample. V gene TRBV6-1 combines with J gene TRBJ1-5; D is undetermined. This CDR3 is built from 14 residues. V lost 2 bases and J lost 6, with 11 bases in between. In germline, CDR1 is MNHNS, CDR2 SASEGT. This CDR3 reads CASSESWGGQPQHF. The CDR3 DNA sequence: TGTGCCAGCAGTGAAAGTTGGGGTGGTCAGCCCCAGCATTTT.

The rearrangement links TRBV23-1 to TRBJ2-5; a weak D match, TRBD2 (6 bases). TRBV23-1 is an ORF, and what it does is uncertain. Trimming removed 8 bases from V and 1 base from J, with 11 bases in between. The CDR3 runs to 13 residues. The CDR3 sequence: CASYGGSQETQYF. CDR3 in DNA: TGCGCCAGCTACGGGGGTTCCCAAGAGACCCAGTACTTC.

V and J are TRBV27 and TRBJ1-2; the match to TRBD1 covers 7 bases. With V trimmed by 4 bases and J by 2 bases, 4 bases remained unmatched. The CDR3 covers 14 residues. Germline CDR1 and CDR2: MNHEY and SMNVEV (reference sequence). CDR3 sequence: CASSSGQSNYGYTF. The CDR3 region has the DNA TGTGCCAGCAGTTCGGGACAGTCCAACTATGGCTACACCTTC.